Each of the 20 T cell receptor beta chains below was sequenced from the same sample in a study of regulatory T cells in long-lasting Graves disease. CDR3-region Arm-PCR and iRepertoire HTBI primers produced the TCR beta libraries. TCRdb re-derived calls from the multiplex PCR reads in MiXCR, one entry per CDR3 protein. The data show just over 600,000 distinct CDR3 sequences, around 15% seen once. The time point is: newly diagnosed GD, antithyroid drugs for less than 3 months. RNA from PBMCs was the source of the TCR library. This sample was shared with a second study, whose subject was T cells in Graves' hyperthyroidism and ophthalmopathy.

Material: peripheral blood mononuclear cells (PBMCs), obtained at new diagnosis, from a patient treated with antithyroid drugs. All receptors derive from a woman in her 30s with Graves disease.

This clonotype was observed at least ten times. The V call is TRBV27, the J call TRBJ2-7; 11 bases are shared with TRBD1. Germline V gene data show CDR1 as MNHEY and CDR2 as SMNVEV (reference sequence). The CDR3 has 15 residues. With 6 bases clipped from V and 4 bases from J, the junction kept 8 bases outside the gene matches. Written as DNA, the CDR3 is TGTGCCAGCAGACGTTCCGGGACAGGGGGATACGAGCAGTACTTC. It is translated as CASRRSGTGGYEQYF.

This clonotype showed up many times. The chain employs TRBV7-3 and TRBJ2-7, with D perhaps given as TRBD1 or TRBD2 (6 bases each). Germline CDR1 and CDR2: SGHTA and FQGTGA. V lost 2 bases to trimming and J lost 4 bases, with 9 bases between them. The CDR3 has 13 residues. The CDR3 reads CASSLQGRYEQYF. CDR3 sequence (DNA): TGTGCCAGCAGCTTACAGGGGAGGTACGAGCAGTACTTC.

This clonotype was picked up many times. The chain employs TRBV12-3 or TRBV12-4 and TRBJ2-2; D perhaps matches TRBD2 (6 bases). V was clipped by 6 bases and J by 3 bases, with 23 bases between them. This CDR3 has 18 residues. DNA of the CDR3: TGTGCCAGCAGCTCGCGGGGCCCAGCGGTAATCGACACCGGGGAGCTGTTTTTT. The encoded protein is CASSSRGPAVIDTGELFF.

V usage is TRBV5-4 and J usage is TRBJ1-1; D perhaps matches TRBD1 (5 bases). The CDR3 runs to 15 residues. V lost 3 bases and J 3 bases, leaving 15 bases between the germline ends. CDR1 SGHNT and CDR2 YYREEE come from the germline V gene (reference sequence). For the CDR3, the DNA is TGTGCCAGCAGCTACCCGGGGCGAAAGGACACTGAAGCTTTCTTT. Residues: CASSYPGRKDTEAFF.

This clonotype has only a few counts. CDR3 sequence: CACRRGSETQYF. CDR3 sequence (DNA): TGTGCCTGCAGAAGAGGATCAGAGACCCAGTACTTC. The chain links TRBV30 to TRBJ2-5, with D hard to call. Germline-derived CDR1 and CDR2 are GTSNPN and SVGIG (reference sequence). The length of the CDR3 is 12 residues. Trimming removed 6 bases at V and 4 bases at J, with 12 bases between.

This clonotype has just a few counts. V gene TRBV10-3 combines with J gene TRBJ2-1; a possible D gene is TRBD1 (5 bases). The CDR3 spans 12 residues. CDR1 and CDR2 (germline): ENHRY, SYGVKD. V was shortened by 6 bases and J by 5 bases, with 8 bases between the two germline ends. The CDR3 is CAIRVTDNEQFF. The CDR3 region has the DNA TGTGCCATCAGGGTGACAGACAATGAGCAGTTCTTC.

This clonotype was observed many times. The chain recombines TRBV20-1 with TRBJ2-5; no definite D call. Germline assignment: CDR1 DFQATT and CDR2 SNEGSKA (reference sequence). V gave up 2 bases and J gave up 3 bases, with 13 bases separating them. The CDR3 runs 14 residues. The CDR3 reads CSARSYRVEETQYF. For the CDR3, the DNA is TGCAGTGCTAGAAGTTATCGGGTAGAAGAGACCCAGTACTTC.

This clonotype was counted many times. The V gene is TRBV2, the J gene TRBJ1-1; possible D gene TRBD1, 5 bases. The V gene's germline CDR1 is SNHLY and CDR2 FYNNEI. Trimming removed 7 bases from V and 0 bases from J, with 12 bases in between. The CDR3 sequence is 14 residues long. In DNA form, the CDR3 reads TGTGCCAGCAAAGAGACAGAGCTGAACACTGAAGCTTTCTTT. It translates to CASKETELNTEAFF. Variable domain in full (rest from reference TRBV2 and TRBJ1-1): EPEVTQTPSHQVTQMGQEVILRCVPISNHLYFYWYRQILGQKVEFLVSFYNNEISEKSEIFDDQFSVERPDGSNFTLKIRSTKLEDSAMYFCASKETELNTEAFFGQGTRLTVV.

A note on this clonotype: Just one base apart from a much larger clone, this may be a read error. Given the absence of the conserved phenylalanine or tryptophan at the CDR3 end, a read error is likely. The genes are TRBV7-8 and TRBJ2-7; 9 nucleotides align to TRBD1. The CDR3 covers 16 residues. CDR1 is SGHVS, CDR2 FQNEAQ, per germline. V lost 7 bases to trimming and J lost 1 base; unmatched junction nucleotides: 11. CDR3 in DNA: TGTGCCAGCATTCAACAAGGGGGACAGGGATCCTACGAGCAGTACTCC. Its protein product is CASIQQGGQGSYEQYS.

This clonotype has only a few counts. The chain employs TRBV19 and TRBJ2-1; 9 nucleotides match TRBD2. Germline CDR1 is LNHDA and CDR2 is SQIVND (reference sequence). V gave up 7 bases and J gave up 9 bases; unmatched junction bases: 10. The CDR3 runs to 14 residues. The CDR3 DNA sequence: TGTGCCAGTAAAGGGCTAGCGGGAAGAGGTGAGCAGTTCTTC. Translating gives CASKGLAGRGEQFF.

J is TRBJ2-1 and V is TRBV20-1; 9 nucleotides line up with TRBD2. Germline values: CDR1 DFQATT, CDR2 SNEGSKA (reference sequence). Unmatched junction bases numbered 4, after V lost 7 bases and J lost 9 bases. CDR3 length: 11 residues. This chain's CDR3 is CSEREAGEQFF. The CDR3 DNA is TGCAGTGAGCGGGAGGCCGGTGAGCAGTTCTTC.

This clonotype was detected only a few times. The J gene is TRBJ1-1, the V gene TRBV18; no clear D. V lost 5 bases and J lost 0, with 7 bases in between. This CDR3 is built from 13 residues. The germline CDR1 and CDR2 sequences are KGHSH and LQKENI. The CDR3 loop is CASSSKLNTEAFF. The CDR3 DNA is TGTGCCAGCTCATCTAAATTGAACACTGAAGCTTTCTTT.

The chain is built from TRBV20-1 and TRBJ2-5; D gene unclear. Trimming took off 8 bases at V and 2 bases at J, with 15 bases between the two ends. The CDR3 consists of 13 residues. Germline V gene lookup returns CDR1 DFQATT and CDR2 SNEGSKA (reference sequence). The CDR3 loop reads CSPGGRRQETQYF. CDR3 in DNA: TGCAGTCCCGGCGGAAGACGGCAAGAGACCCAGTACTTC.

As for this clonotype: A clone one base away is much larger, so this may be a read error. V is TRBV28 and J is TRBJ2-5; D is undetermined. The CDR3 is 13 residues long. Germline V gene sequence: CDR1 MDHEN, CDR2 SYDVKM. Trimming shortened V by 7 bases and J by 11 bases, and 20 bases separated the two germline ends. The CDR3 DNA reads as TGTGCCAGCACAATCTCACGGGCGAATGAGCAGTACTTC. It specifies CASTISRANEQYF.

This clonotype was seen more than once but under ten times. The chain combines TRBV3-1 with TRBJ2-1, with TRBD2 matching 13 bases. The CDR3 length is 13 residues. Germline V lookup: CDR1 LGHDT, CDR2 YNNKEL (reference sequence). Trimming cost V 6 bases and J 10 bases; bases outside gene matches: 3. The CDR3 region is CASSRLAGGEQFF. As DNA, the CDR3 is TGTGCCAGCAGTCGACTAGCGGGAGGCGAGCAGTTCTTC.

This clonotype was counted many times. This chain connects TRBV28 to TRBJ2-5; TRBD1 agrees at 9 bases. This CDR3 comprises 14 residues. Germline CDR1 MDHEN, CDR2 SYDVKM. The V gene end was trimmed by 2 bases and the J gene end by 3 bases; junction bases not matched to a gene: 1. The CDR3: CASSLRDREETQYF. Written as DNA, the CDR3 is TGTGCCAGCAGTTTAAGGGACAGGGAAGAGACCCAGTACTTC.

This clonotype was seen repeatedly, ten times or more. The chain uses TRBV2 and TRBJ2-1, with a possible D match to TRBD2 (5 bases). The length of the CDR3 is 13 residues. Germline V lookup: CDR1 SNHLY, CDR2 FYNNEI. V was cut by 8 bases and J by 7 bases, with 15 bases left in between. Here the CDR3 reads CASARVRGNEQFF. The CDR3 region has the DNA TGTGCCAGCGCCCGAGTCCGAGGGAATGAGCAGTTCTTC.

The rearrangement links TRBV3-1 to TRBJ2-2; D not resolved. CDR1 and CDR2 from the germline V gene are LGHDT and YNNKEL (reference sequence). The ends were cut back, 0 bases at V and 0 bases at J, with 8 bases in the middle. The CDR3 is 16 amino acids. CDR3 in DNA: TGTGCCAGCAGCCAAGATCTTGGGACGAACACCGGGGAGCTGTTTTTT. Translating it yields CASSQDLGTNTGELFF.

There are many counts of this clonotype. The chain carries TRBV6-2 or TRBV6-3 and TRBJ2-1; TRBD2 might be the D (6 bases). The V end was cut by 6 bases, the J end by 0 bases, with 12 bases between. CDR1 is MNHEY, CDR2 SVGEGT, per germline. The CDR3 is 15 residues long. The CDR3 spells CASRDGSRSYNEQFF. DNA of the CDR3: TGTGCCAGCAGGGACGGGAGCCGCTCCTACAATGAGCAGTTCTTC.

This clonotype has ten or more counts. The genes are TRBV7-8 and TRBJ1-2; TRBD1 aligns across 8 bases. Germline loops: CDR1 SGHVS, CDR2 FQNEAQ. This CDR3 has 14 residues. J lost 6 bases, V lost 1 base, and 4 bases had no gene match. The CDR3 sequence is CASSLGQGKHGYTF. As DNA, the CDR3 is TGTGCCAGCAGCTTAGGACAGGGGAAGCATGGCTACACCTTC.